This T cell receptor beta chain was identified during a study of shared clonotypes between healthy human individuals (dated by TCRdb to about 2020). General notes on the study: Three men and a couple of women, aged 18 to 49 years, made up the cohort. For each donor, CD4 naive and CD4 memory were each run on three plates, CD8 naive on two plates, and CD8 memory on one plate. Per donor, leukapheresis produced somewhere between about 0.94 and 9 billion PBMCs. Different laboratories and diverse techniques were used to prepare libraries and sequence TCR repertoires, to increase sequencing depth and limit assay-specific biases. To estimate repertoire size and how much clonotypes are shared between individuals, the study performed deep sequencing of blood TCR repertoires from about five healthy adults.

Overall study results and their limits: Pairwise subsampling indicated that sequencing depth was expected to affect the degree of clonotype sharing among donors. Sampling was restricted to blood, and TCR repertoires in tissues likely differ from the TCR repertoires found in blood. Naive subsets generally had larger estimated clonotype richness than memory subsets did. Compared with non-shared clonotypes, clonotypes shared by all four sorted-subset donors had higher generation probabilities. Sharing across a few donors was observed for about 5% of naive CD4, under 4% of naive CD8, about 2.3% of memory CD4, and about 0.39% of memory CD8 clonotypes. Rarefaction of sorted-subset datasets indicated incomplete sequencing despite the large sequencing depth. The small number of donors limited the genetic and exposure-history diversity represented.

TCR CDR3 regions were amplified from genomic DNA by multiplex PCR using the deep immunoSEQ assay. Genomic DNA extracted from each cell subset was distributed evenly over all wells of several immunoSEQ 96-well plates, and each plate served as one replicate. Each replicate PCR for sorted subsets received 200 ng genomic DNA, equal to roughly 33,000 T cell genomes. Purified libraries were measured with a Qubit 3.0 fluorometer, size-checked on a Bioanalyzer 2100, and measured again with the KAPA Library Quantification kit. A separate single-read 150-cycle Illumina NextSeq 550 flow cell was used to sequence each immunoSEQ 96-well plate. Per the source publication's procedure: The immunoSEQ output contained only junctional sequences without quality scores, so filtering could not match that applied to full-length reads. To assign V/J genes and CDR3, sequences were annotated against IMGT germline references using PyIR, a Python wrapper for IgBLAST v1.9. Any read was removed if the V/J assignment was weak (E-value above 1e-6), the CDR3 was missing, or the read contained stop codons, out-of-frame junctions, or ambiguous translated residues. V3J clonotypes were defined as sequences sharing an identical inferred V gene, J gene, and CDR3 amino acid sequence. Percentage overlap between repertoires was computed as shared unique clonotypes divided by the size of the smaller repertoire. Repertoire richness was assessed with RTK rarefaction, the Chao1 estimator, and Recon v2.1 estimates of unobserved clonotypes. Generation probabilities were computed with OLGA for all TCRbeta clonotypes obtained by the gDNA method from four donors. TCRdb re-hosts the immuneACCESS table, in-frame sequences only. Its copies lack some clones; in the studies checked, an unresolved V gene accounts for under half of them, and the cause for the rest is not known. V, J and clone size are those of that table, while D and trimming were read from the DNA. The sample table shows about 2,100,000 clones, and 90% to 95% are seen once. Of the sample, more than 1.5% falls within the top ten clones.

Trimming accounts for 3 bases at V and 4 bases at J, while the number of junction bases matched to no gene is 7. The CDR3, from cysteine to phenylalanine, totals 15 residues. The sequence is cut down to CDR3 DNA, 45 bases in frame from base 1. CDR1 SQVTM and CDR2 ANQGSEA are derived from the germline V gene. CD8 naive samples were obtained by positive selection for CCR7 among CD45RO-negative cells, yielding a CD45RA+CCR7+ population from which TemRA cells were excluded. The donors were healthy, HIV-negative adults with no recently reported acute infections or vaccinations. Every donor was a Caucasian adult residing in Nashville, Tennessee, USA. Blood was obtained by leukapheresis, after which PBMCs were separated by Ficoll-Histopaque density gradient centrifugation and cryopreserved in liquid nitrogen vapor phase. Analytical flow cytometry was used to check the purity and quantity of every magnetically sorted T cell population. From each sorted fraction, genomic DNA was isolated and quantified by UV absorbance on a Nanodrop 2000c.

Note on this clone: Its antigen remains unidentified. Base quality data are lacking; no much larger clone is found one base away.

This clonotype originated in a man younger than 30 in good health. Some clones in this sample may be carry-over from other donors' samples. This chain joins TRBV29-1 to TRBJ1-2; TRBD1 agrees with 11 junctional bases. Sequencing used naive CD8+ T cells from PBMCs. The sample's cell subset or site label, decoded: CD45RA+CCR7+. The DNA sequence is as follows: TGCAGCGTTGATGGCTGGGACAGGGGGTTCTATGGCTACACCTTC. This translates into CSVDGWDRGFYGYTF. The full variable domain, completed from the reference TRBV29-1 and TRBJ1-2 proteins outside the CDR3, reads SAVISQKPSRDICQRGTSLTIQCQVDSQVTMMFWYRQQPGQSLTLIATANQGSEATYESGFVIDKFPISRPNLTFSTLTVSNMSPEDSSIYLCSVDGWDRGFYGYTFGSGTRLTVV.